This T cell receptor beta chain was observed in a study of OX40 agonist ivuxolimab in advanced cancers. Overall study context: Previous treatment with anti-PD-1, anti-PD-L1 or anti-CTLA-4 therapy was allowed; 30% to 50% had received some. Study-wide findings and caveats: More expanded clones were found, on average, in CD8+ than in CD4+ T cells.

The CDR3 runs to 15 residues. CDR1 and CDR2 (germline): SGHRS, YFSETQ. Trimming pared 1 base from V and 2 bases from J, leaving 10 bases between. Sequencing used immunoSEQ multiplex PCR; TCRdb keeps in-frame clones, though not all of them. The repertoire holds around 89,000 clones, approximately 90% seen once, with 0.6% to 0.8% in the top ten. Patients with a history of autoimmune disease or on systemic immunosuppression were excluded. Blood samples were obtained at baseline, cycle 4 day 1, and cycle 7 day 1. A note on this clone: What it recognizes is unknown.

This receptor was obtained from an adult with an advanced solid tumor such as melanoma, head and neck, liver or kidney cancer. The specimen comprised CD4+ or CD8+ T cells sorted from blood, sampled in a trial of the OX40 agonist ivuxolimab. The rearrangement joins TRBV5-1 to TRBJ1-5; D unclear. Written as DNA, the CDR3 is TGCGCCAGCAGCTTGAACTGGGAAGGCAATCAGCCCCAGCATTTT. Amino acid sequence: CASSLNWEGNQPQHF. The complete variable domain, with remaining parts taken from reference TRBV5-1 and TRBJ1-5, reads KAGVTQTPRYLIKTRGQQVTLSCSPISGHRSVSWYQQTPGQGLQFLFEYFSETQRNKGNFPGRFSGRQFSNSRSEMNVSTLELGDSALYLCASSLNWEGNQPQHFGDGTRLSIL.